Listed here are 32 T cell receptor beta chains from one sample, sequenced in a study of glioma-infiltrating T cells after dendritic cell vaccination (dated by TCRdb to the mid-2010s). Library creation used the immunoSEQ multiplex PCR assay. TCRdb's version of the immuneACCESS table is confined to in-frame rearrangements and falls short of the full clone set. An unresolved V gene accounts for under half of the shortfall where checked; the remainder is of unknown origin. This sample lists more than 85,000 clones; roughly 84% were detected once. Around 3.2% of the sample rests with the top ten. The sequencing used blood, collected before dendritic cell vaccination. The receptor set was obtained from a human donor with glioblastoma.

The chain links TRBV5-1 to TRBJ2-5; no reliable D call. CDR1 SGHRS and CDR2 YFSETQ come from the germline V gene. Between the trimmed V and J ends, which lost 0 bases and 7 bases, there was a span of 4 bases. The CDR3 has 11 residues. The CDR3 region has the DNA TGCGCCAGCAGCTTGGACGGGACCCAGTACTTC. Translated, it gives CASSLDGTQYF.

The V and J genes are TRBV5-1 and TRBJ2-7; 8 nucleotides match TRBD1. Trimming cost V 3 bases and J 6 bases; bases outside gene matches: 8. This CDR3 is 14 amino acids long. Germline CDR1 SGHRS, CDR2 YFSETQ. The CDR3 here is CASSWVGQGVEQYF. The CDR3 DNA follows: TGCGCCAGCAGCTGGGTAGGACAGGGTGTCGAGCAGTACTTC. Using reference TRBV5-1 and TRBJ2-7 for the parts outside the CDR3, the full variable domain is KAGVTQTPRYLIKTRGQQVTLSCSPISGHRSVSWYQQTPGQGLQFLFEYFSETQRNKGNFPGRFSGRQFSNSRSEMNVSTLELGDSALYLCASSWVGQGVEQYFGPGTRLTVT.

This clone has only one observation. The J gene is TRBJ1-1, the V gene TRBV30, with D uncertain. Germline CDR1 reads GTSNPN; CDR2 reads SVGIG (reference sequence). The CDR3 is made up of 13 amino acids. V was pared by 5 bases and J by 4 bases, with 14 bases between. The DNA of the CDR3 is TGTGCCTGGGTTCACAGACCCCCCACTGAAGCTTTCTTT. Encoded protein: CAWVHRPPTEAFF.

This clone was counted once. This chain links TRBV10-3 with TRBJ1-2; a possible D gene is TRBD1 (5 bases). CDR3 size: 13 residues. In germline, CDR1 is ENHRY, CDR2 SYGVKD. V was shortened by 6 bases and J by 8 bases, with 16 bases between the two germline ends. The DNA of the CDR3 is TGTGCCATCAGAATCACGGGGGAGGGCGGCTACACCTTC. Residues: CAIRITGEGGYTF.

The rearrangement joins TRBV5-1 to TRBJ2-7; 9 positions match TRBD2. This CDR3 has 15 amino acids. J was trimmed by 3 bases and V by 0 bases; bases with no gene match: 4. From germline, CDR1 is SGHRS and CDR2 YFSETQ. CDR3 residues: CASSLVGSGGYEQYF. In nucleotides, the CDR3 is TGCGCCAGCAGCTTGGTCGGTAGCGGGGGCTACGAGCAGTACTTC. Based on the CDR3 plus reference TRBV5-1 and TRBJ2-7, the full variable domain is KAGVTQTPRYLIKTRGQQVTLSCSPISGHRSVSWYQQTPGQGLQFLFEYFSETQRNKGNFPGRFSGRQFSNSRSEMNVSTLELGDSALYLCASSLVGSGGYEQYFGPGTRLTVT.

There are a few counts of this clone. The chain combines TRBV19 with TRBJ1-1; D may be TRBD1 (5 bases). Between the trimmed V and J ends, which lost 7 bases and 6 bases, there was a span of 18 bases. This CDR3 is 14 amino acids long. Germline V lookup: CDR1 LNHDA, CDR2 SQIVND (reference sequence). CDR3 sequence reads: CASIDRGGTPEAFF. CDR3 bases: TGTGCCAGTATCGATCGGGGGGGAACCCCTGAAGCTTTCTTT.

This clone was seen only a few times. The chain is built from TRBV2 and TRBJ2-7; D call uncertain. The CDR3 totals 11 residues. Per the germline V gene, CDR1 is SNHLY and CDR2 is FYNNEI. Trimming took off 3 bases at V and 4 bases at J, with 4 bases between the two ends. CDR3 DNA: TGTGCCAGCAGTGAGAGGTACGAGCAGTACTTC. It specifies CASSERYEQYF.

This chain links TRBV5-6 with TRBJ2-7; no clear D. Trimming pared 2 bases from V and 2 bases from J, leaving 8 bases between. This CDR3 has 13 amino acids. The germline V gene encodes CDR1 SGHDT and CDR2 YYEEEE. The CDR3 here is CASSFGGPYEQYF. The CDR3 nucleotides read TGTGCCAGCAGCTTTGGCGGTCCCTACGAGCAGTACTTC.

V usage is TRBV14 and J usage is TRBJ2-7, with unresolved D. V lost 1 base and J lost 8, with 9 bases in between. The germline CDR1 and CDR2 sequences are SGHDN and FVKESK. The CDR3 runs 12 residues. The DNA for the CDR3 is TGTGCCAGCAGCCAAGGTTATAGCCAGCAGTACTTC. This translates into CASSQGYSQQYF.

V and J are TRBV18 and TRBJ1-2; 9 nucleotides match TRBD1. CDR3 length: 14 residues. V shed 3 bases, J shed 8 bases, and the junction held 7 bases outside the gene matches. Germline CDR1 is KGHSH and CDR2 is LQKENI. The CDR3 sequence: CASSPDRGLGGYTF. The CDR3 DNA is TGTGCCAGCTCACCGGACAGGGGTTTGGGAGGCTACACCTTC.

The V and J genes are TRBV4-1 and TRBJ2-4, with D perhaps TRBD1 (6 bases). V lost 1 base and J 1 base, leaving 11 bases between the germline ends. In germline, CDR1 is MGHRA, CDR2 YSYEKL. The CDR3 runs to 16 residues. The chain's CDR3 is CASSQGWGQAKNIQYF. For the CDR3, the DNA is TGCGCCAGCAGCCAAGGGTGGGGGCAGGCCAAAAACATTCAGTACTTC.

V usage is TRBV5-1 and J usage is TRBJ2-7; 11 bases agree with TRBD2. CDR3 size: 14 residues. Germline CDR1 reads SGHRS; CDR2 reads YFSETQ. The trim removed 4 bases at V and 6 bases at J, leaving 6 bases unmatched. CDR3: CASSVLAGAPEQYF. The CDR3 DNA reads TGCGCCAGCAGCGTACTAGCGGGAGCGCCCGAGCAGTACTTC. Drawing the rest from reference TRBV5-1 and TRBJ2-7, the complete variable domain is KAGVTQTPRYLIKTRGQQVTLSCSPISGHRSVSWYQQTPGQGLQFLFEYFSETQRNKGNFPGRFSGRQFSNSRSEMNVSTLELGDSALYLCASSVLAGAPEQYFGPGTRLTVT.

Here the CDR3 reads CAWSPAGREKLFF. The DNA for the CDR3 is TGTGCCTGGAGCCCCGCAGGGCGCGAAAAACTGTTTTTT. The chain has TRBV30 and TRBJ1-4; TRBD1 is a possible D gene (5 bases). Trimming took off 3 bases at V and 8 bases at J, with 13 bases between the two ends. Germline CDR1 and CDR2: GTSNPN and SVGIG (reference sequence). The CDR3 consists of 13 residues.

The CDR3 nucleotides read TGCGCCAGCAGCACGGGACTAGCGGGAGCGACAGATACGCAGTATTTT. This sequence encodes CASSTGLAGATDTQYF. V and J are TRBV5-1 and TRBJ2-3; 14 bases align to TRBD2. The germline V gene encodes CDR1 SGHRS and CDR2 YFSETQ. The V gene end was trimmed by 4 bases and the J gene end by 3 bases; junction bases not matched to a gene: 4. The CDR3 spans 16 residues.

The chain couples TRBV10-1 to TRBJ2-5, with D tentatively TRBD2 (5 bases). CDR1 WNHNN and CDR2 SYGVQD come from the germline V gene (reference sequence). Deletions cut 6 bases from V and 4 bases from J, with 9 bases between. CDR3 length equals 12 residues. As DNA, the CDR3 is TGCGCCAGCAGCCCTGAGGGAGAGACCCAGTACTTC. This codes for CASSPEGETQYF.

The gene calls are TRBV6-6 and TRBJ2-1, with a possible D match to TRBD1 (6 bases). Looked up from germline, CDR1 is MNHNY and CDR2 is SVGAGI (reference sequence). V was trimmed by 5 bases and J by 8 bases, leaving 13 bases between them. The CDR3 runs 13 residues. The CDR3 is CASSADSHDEQFF. The CDR3, as DNA: TGTGCCAGCAGTGCGGACAGTCACGATGAGCAGTTCTTC.

V and J are TRBV6-1 and TRBJ2-3; 7 bases fit TRBD2. This CDR3 region has 14 residues. Germline CDR1 MNHNS, CDR2 SASEGT. J lost 4 bases, V lost 6 bases, and 7 bases had no gene match. This chain's CDR3 is CASRSSGYPDTQYF. As DNA, the CDR3 is TGTGCCAGCAGATCTAGCGGATACCCAGATACGCAGTATTTT.

The gene calls are TRBV7-3 and TRBJ1-2, with a possible D match to TRBD1 (5 bases). The CDR3 is made up of 14 amino acids. Germline V CDR1 and CDR2: SGHTA, FQGTGA. The V gene lost 1 base and the J gene lost 4 bases, with 10 bases spanning the gap. The CDR3 DNA is TGTGCCAGCAGCTTAAACGCAGGGCCCTATGGCTACACCTTC. Translating gives CASSLNAGPYGYTF.

This clone was detected once. As DNA, the CDR3 is TGTGCCAGCAGCCGGGACAGGGGGCAGGAGCCCCAGCATTTT. Protein sequence: CASSRDRGQEPQHF. The chain carries TRBV6-5 and TRBJ1-5, with 12 positions matching TRBD1. This CDR3 has 14 amino acids. The germline V gene has CDR1 MNHEY and CDR2 SVGAGI. The J segment lost 8 bases and the V segment lost 6 bases, leaving 5 bases of the junction unmatched.

This clone was counted a few times. J is TRBJ2-7 and V is TRBV27; 7 bases are a match to TRBD1. Germline V lookup: CDR1 MNHEY, CDR2 SMNVEV (reference sequence). The ends lost 6 bases at V and 4 bases at J; junction bases unmatched: 9. There are 14 residues in the CDR3. CDR3 DNA: TGTGCCAGCAGCCCCTGGGACAGCGCATACGAGCAGTACTTC. It specifies CASSPWDSAYEQYF.

The rearrangement uses TRBV7-8 and TRBJ2-7, with D perhaps matching TRBD2 (5 bases). This CDR3 has 13 amino acids. Trimming removed 0 bases from V and 6 bases from J, with 9 bases in between. CDR1 is SGHVS, CDR2 FQNEAQ, per germline. The CDR3 is CASSLAGVGEQYF. CDR3 nucleotides: TGTGCCAGCAGCTTAGCGGGAGTAGGCGAGCAGTACTTC.

V is TRBV2 and J is TRBJ1-5, with D possibly matching TRBD1 (5 bases). Between the trimmed V and J ends, which lost 5 bases and 5 bases, there was a span of 10 bases. Germline V CDR1 and CDR2: SNHLY, FYNNEI. The CDR3 runs to 13 residues. CDR3 sequence: CASSWGGDQPQHF. The CDR3 coding sequence is TGTGCCAGCAGTTGGGGAGGGGATCAGCCCCAGCATTTT.

The genes are TRBV19 and TRBJ1-1, with a weak D call TRBD1 (6 bases). CDR3 size: 14 residues. With 7 bases removed from V and 0 bases from J, the gap between germline ends came to 12 bases. The germline gives CDR1 LNHDA, CDR2 SQIVND (reference sequence). The CDR3 nucleotides read TGTGCCAGTACGCACAGGGACCTGAACACTGAAGCTTTCTTT. Translating it yields CASTHRDLNTEAFF.

The rearrangement uses TRBV7-9 and TRBJ2-1; a weak D match, TRBD1 (6 bases). The CDR3 runs to 15 residues. Germline loops: CDR1 SEHNR, CDR2 FQNEAQ (reference sequence). Between the trimmed V and J ends, which lost 4 bases and 8 bases, there was a span of 18 bases. The CDR3 reads CASSSGKTAGDEQFF. CDR3 DNA sequence: TGTGCCAGCAGCTCCGGTAAGACAGCAGGGGATGAGCAGTTCTTC.

This clone was counted a few times. The chain combines TRBV18 with TRBJ1-6; a weak D match, TRBD1 (5 bases). CDR3 size: 12 residues. Germline lookup yields CDR1 KGHSH and CDR2 LQKENI. Trimming removed 3 bases at V and 14 bases at J, with 11 bases between. In nucleotides, the CDR3 is TGTGCCAGCTCACCTCAGGGTTGGGCCCTCCACTTT. It yields the protein CASSPQGWALHF. The whole variable domain, filled in from reference TRBV18 and TRBJ1-6, reads NAGVMQNPRHLVRRRGQEARLRCSPMKGHSHVYWYRQLPEEGLKFMVYLQKENIIDESGMPKERFSAEFPKEGPSILRIQQVVRGDSAAYFCASSPQGWALHFGNGTRLTVT.

This clone was counted only a few times. The chain carries TRBV5-1 and TRBJ1-2; a weak D match, TRBD1 (6 bases). The CDR3 sequence is 12 residues long. Germline values: CDR1 SGHRS, CDR2 YFSETQ. Trimming removed 4 bases from V and 8 bases from J, with 12 bases in between. CDR3 DNA sequence: TGCGCCAGCAGCAGGGACATAAGAGGCTACACCTTC. This encodes CASSRDIRGYTF.

The chain uses TRBV5-8 and TRBJ1-1, with 11 bases identical to TRBD1. V shed 4 bases, J shed 5 bases, and the junction held 13 bases outside the gene matches. This CDR3 comprises 17 residues. Per the germline V gene, CDR1 is SGHTS and CDR2 is YDEGEE. The CDR3 loop is CASSPTRGTGGGTEAFF. The CDR3 coding sequence is TGTGCCAGCAGCCCGACCCGAGGGACAGGGGGAGGGACTGAAGCTTTCTTT.

The rearrangement joins TRBV19 to TRBJ2-1; TRBD2 matches at 10 bases. Germline-derived CDR1 and CDR2 are LNHDA and SQIVND (reference sequence). The CDR3 spans 15 residues. Trimming cost V 7 bases and J 0 bases; bases outside gene matches: 3. CDR3 amino acids: CASTSSGGSYNEQFF. CDR3 DNA: TGTGCCAGTACCTCTAGCGGGGGCTCCTACAATGAGCAGTTCTTC. The variable domain in full, with the rest retrieved from reference TRBV19 and TRBJ2-1, is DGGITQSPKYLFRKEGQNVTLSCEQNLNHDAMYWYRQDPGQGLRLIYYSQIVNDFQKGDIAEGYSVSREKKESFPLTVTSAQKNPTAFYLCASTSSGGSYNEQFFGPGTRLTVL.

This clone was detected only once. The V call is TRBV5-4, the J call TRBJ2-1; D perhaps matches TRBD2 (5 bases). CDR1 is SGHNT, CDR2 YYREEE, per germline (reference sequence). Trimming stripped 3 bases from V and 0 bases from J, with 13 bases between. There are 16 residues in the CDR3. CDR3 in amino acids: CASSWGRESSYNEQFF. CDR3 DNA: TGTGCCAGCAGCTGGGGTCGGGAAAGCTCCTACAATGAGCAGTTCTTC. Using reference TRBV5-4 and TRBJ2-1 for the parts outside the CDR3, the full variable domain is ETGVTQSPTHLIKTRGQQVTLRCSSQSGHNTVSWYQQALGQGPQFIFQYYREEENGRGNFPPRFSGLQFPNYSSELNVNALELDDSALYLCASSWGRESSYNEQFFGPGTRLTVL.

In its sample, this clone was seen once. The chain joins TRBV18 to TRBJ2-5; D call uncertain. The CDR3 covers 14 residues. In germline, CDR1 is KGHSH, CDR2 LQKENI. Trimming took off 0 bases at V and 5 bases at J, with 10 bases between the two ends. This chain's CDR3 is CASSPPGPGETQYF. In nucleotides, the CDR3 is TGTGCCAGCTCACCACCAGGCCCCGGGGAGACCCAGTACTTC.

V is TRBV5-1 and J is TRBJ1-1; D call uncertain. Trimming stripped 2 bases from V and 10 bases from J, with 12 bases between. Germline assignment: CDR1 SGHRS and CDR2 YFSETQ. This CDR3 comprises 12 residues. CDR3 nucleotide sequence: TGCGCCAGCAGCTTTTCACCCCCAGGAGCTTTCTTT. Translating gives CASSFSPPGAFF.

This clone has just one count. The rearrangement links TRBV2 to TRBJ2-3; 7 bases match TRBD2. Trimming removed 6 bases from V and 0 bases from J; junction bases left unmatched: 9. Looked up from germline, CDR1 is SNHLY and CDR2 is FYNNEI. There are 16 residues in the CDR3. CDR3 sequence (DNA): TGTGCCAGCAGCGTGACTAGCCTCCCAAGCACAGATACGCAGTATTTT. Encoded protein: CASSVTSLPSTDTQYF.